The clone carrying this TCR beta chain was recorded a few times. Its antigen is not identified. The V gene's germline CDR1 is SGDLS and CDR2 YYNGEE. Trimming pared 3 bases from V and 3 bases from J, leaving 12 bases between. The CDR3 sequence is 15 residues long. These data belong to a study of cytomegalovirus exposure and HLA in healthy donors. The study's findings and limits: Earlier analysis looked at TCR beta V segments, and most were productive about 87% or about 30% of the time. Trimming of TCR beta V- and J-genes showed a link, identified in a later analysis, to a missense DCLRE1C variant. Within the data, a cluster of highly shared sequence variants was likely a sequencing artifact.

Primers: 60 Vbeta forward and 13 Jbeta reverse. The data were produced by immunoSEQ multiplex PCR, yet TCRdb's version contains in-frame clones alone and is incomplete. This table has roughly 280,000 clones, about 66% appearing once. The chain carries TRBV9 and TRBJ2-2; D perhaps matches TRBD1 (5 bases). The sequence was collected from a female donor in good health and CMV-seronegative. Sequences were obtained from PBMCs. The CDR3 DNA follows: TGTGCCAGCAGCGAAGGGGTTCAGGACACCGGGGAGCTGTTTTTT. Encoded protein: CASSEGVQDTGELFF. Filled out from reference TRBV9 and TRBJ2-2, the complete variable domain reads DSGVTQTPKHLITATGQRVTLRCSPRSGDLSVYWYQQSLDQGLQFLIQYYNGEERAKGNILERFSAQQFPDLHSELNLSSLELGDSALYFCASSEGVQDTGELFFGEGSRLTVL.